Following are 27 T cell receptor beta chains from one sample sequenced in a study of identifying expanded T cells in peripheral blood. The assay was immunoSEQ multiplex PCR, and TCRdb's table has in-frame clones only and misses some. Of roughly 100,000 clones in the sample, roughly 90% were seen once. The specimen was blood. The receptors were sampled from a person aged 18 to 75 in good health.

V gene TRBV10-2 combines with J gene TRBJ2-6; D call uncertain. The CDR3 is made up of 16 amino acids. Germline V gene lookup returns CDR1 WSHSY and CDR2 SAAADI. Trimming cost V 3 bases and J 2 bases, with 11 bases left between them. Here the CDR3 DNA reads TGCGCCAGCAGTGAACTTGTAGGACCTGGGGCCAACGTCCTGACTTTC. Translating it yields CASSELVGPGANVLTF.

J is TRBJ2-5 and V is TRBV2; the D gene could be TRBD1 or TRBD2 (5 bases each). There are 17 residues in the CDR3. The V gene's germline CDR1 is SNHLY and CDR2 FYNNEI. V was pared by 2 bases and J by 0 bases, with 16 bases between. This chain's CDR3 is CASSEKSGTVYQETQYF. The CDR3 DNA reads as TGTGCCAGCAGTGAAAAGTCCGGGACGGTGTACCAAGAGACCCAGTACTTC. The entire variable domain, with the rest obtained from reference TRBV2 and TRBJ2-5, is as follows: EPEVTQTPSHQVTQMGQEVILRCVPISNHLYFYWYRQILGQKVEFLVSFYNNEISEKSEIFDDQFSVERPDGSNFTLKIRSTKLEDSAMYFCASSEKSGTVYQETQYFGPGTRLLVL.

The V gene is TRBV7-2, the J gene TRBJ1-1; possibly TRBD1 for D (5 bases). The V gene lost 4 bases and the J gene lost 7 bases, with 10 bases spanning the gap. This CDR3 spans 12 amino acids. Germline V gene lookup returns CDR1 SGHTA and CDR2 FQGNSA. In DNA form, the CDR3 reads TGTGCCAGCAGCTCGGGACCGCTTGAAGCTTTCTTT. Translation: CASSSGPLEAFF.

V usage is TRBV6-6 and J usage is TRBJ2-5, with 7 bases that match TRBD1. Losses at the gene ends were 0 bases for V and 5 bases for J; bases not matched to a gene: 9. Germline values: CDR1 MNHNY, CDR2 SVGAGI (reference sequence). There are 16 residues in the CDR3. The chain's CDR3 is CASSYSGTAGWETQYF. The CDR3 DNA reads TGTGCCAGCAGTTACTCAGGGACAGCTGGCTGGGAGACCCAGTACTTC.

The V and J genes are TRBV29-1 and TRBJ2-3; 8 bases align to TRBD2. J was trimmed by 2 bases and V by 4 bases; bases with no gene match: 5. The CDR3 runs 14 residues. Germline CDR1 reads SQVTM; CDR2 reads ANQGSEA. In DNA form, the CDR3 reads TGCAGCGTTGGATTCGGGGGGGCCACAGATACGCAGTATTTT. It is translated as CSVGFGGATDTQYF.

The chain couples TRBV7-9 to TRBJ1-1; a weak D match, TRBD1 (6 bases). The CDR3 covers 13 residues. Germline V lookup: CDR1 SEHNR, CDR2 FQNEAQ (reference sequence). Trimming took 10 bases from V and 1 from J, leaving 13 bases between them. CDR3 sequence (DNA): TGTGCCACGTTGGGCAGGGGGAACACTGAAGCTTTCTTT. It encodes CATLGRGNTEAFF.

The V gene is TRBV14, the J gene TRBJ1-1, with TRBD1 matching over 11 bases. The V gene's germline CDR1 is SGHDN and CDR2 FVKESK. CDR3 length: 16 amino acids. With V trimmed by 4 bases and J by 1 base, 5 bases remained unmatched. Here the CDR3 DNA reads TGTGCCAGCAGCCCTACGGGACAGGGGGGGAACACTGAAGCTTTCTTT. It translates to CASSPTGQGGNTEAFF.

This chain's CDR3 is CASSITGYLSTEAFF. In DNA, the CDR3 is TGTGCCAGTAGTATCACAGGGTACCTGAGCACTGAAGCTTTCTTT. The chain combines TRBV19 with TRBJ1-1, with a possible D match to TRBD1 (6 bases). V was pared by 3 bases and J by 4 bases, with 15 bases between. The CDR3 contains 15 residues. CDR1 and CDR2 from the germline V gene are LNHDA and SQIVND (reference sequence).

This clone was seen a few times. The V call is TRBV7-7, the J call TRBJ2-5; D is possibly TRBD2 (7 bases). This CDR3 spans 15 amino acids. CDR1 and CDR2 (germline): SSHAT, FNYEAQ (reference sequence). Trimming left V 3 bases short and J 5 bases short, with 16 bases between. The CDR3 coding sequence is TGTGCCAGCAGCTTCGAGGGGGGGCCTTGGGAGACCCAGTACTTC. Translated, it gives CASSFEGGPWETQYF.

This chain's CDR3 is CASSRSISGTGPFSYNEQFF. CDR3 nucleotide sequence: TGCGCCAGCAGTCGCTCGATATCCGGGACAGGCCCCTTCTCCTACAATGAGCAGTTCTTC. The chain has TRBV23-1 and TRBJ2-1; 8 bases are shared with TRBD1. TRBV23-1 has ORF status, its function being uncertain. V lost 4 bases, J lost 0 bases, and 17 bases stayed unmatched. The CDR3 consists of 20 residues.

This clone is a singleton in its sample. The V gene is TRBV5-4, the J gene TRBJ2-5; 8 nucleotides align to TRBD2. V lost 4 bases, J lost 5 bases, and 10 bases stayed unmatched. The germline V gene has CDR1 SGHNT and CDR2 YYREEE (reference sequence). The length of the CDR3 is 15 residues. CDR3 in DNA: TGTGCCAGCAGCCCCGGGCGGGGGGCCGGGGAGACCCAGTACTTC. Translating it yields CASSPGRGAGETQYF.

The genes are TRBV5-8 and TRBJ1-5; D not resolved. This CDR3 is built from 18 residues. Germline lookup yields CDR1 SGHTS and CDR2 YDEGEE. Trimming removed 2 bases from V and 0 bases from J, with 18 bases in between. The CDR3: CASSLSSADYYSNQPQHF. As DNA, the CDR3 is TGTGCCAGCAGCTTAAGCTCGGCAGACTATTATAGCAATCAGCCCCAGCATTTT. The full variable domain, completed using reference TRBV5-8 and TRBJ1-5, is EAGVTQSPTHLIKTRGQQATLRCSPISGHTSVYWYQQALGLGLQFLLWYDEGEERNRGNFPPRFSGRQFPNYSSELNVNALELEDSALYLCASSLSSADYYSNQPQHFGDGTRLSIL.

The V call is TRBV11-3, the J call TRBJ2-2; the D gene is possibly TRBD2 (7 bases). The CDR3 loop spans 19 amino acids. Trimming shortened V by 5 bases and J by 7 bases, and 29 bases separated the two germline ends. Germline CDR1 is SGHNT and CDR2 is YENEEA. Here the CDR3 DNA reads TGTGCCAGCAGCACACACCAGAGGGGCACGCGGGGGCTAGGCGGGGAGCTGTTTTTT. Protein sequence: CASSTHQRGTRGLGGELFF. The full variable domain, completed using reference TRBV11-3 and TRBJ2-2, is EAGVVQSPRYKIIEKKQPVAFWCNPISGHNTLYWYLQNLGQGPELLIRYENEEAVDDSQLPKDRFSAERLKGVDSTLKIQPAELGDSAVYLCASSTHQRGTRGLGGELFFGEGSRLTVL.

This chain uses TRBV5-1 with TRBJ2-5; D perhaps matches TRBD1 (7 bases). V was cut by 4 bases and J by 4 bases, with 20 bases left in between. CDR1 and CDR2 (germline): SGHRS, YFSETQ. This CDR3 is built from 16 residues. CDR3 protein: CASSPQGGAAGETQYF. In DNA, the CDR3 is TGCGCCAGCAGCCCCCAGGGGGGAGCAGCTGGAGAGACCCAGTACTTC.

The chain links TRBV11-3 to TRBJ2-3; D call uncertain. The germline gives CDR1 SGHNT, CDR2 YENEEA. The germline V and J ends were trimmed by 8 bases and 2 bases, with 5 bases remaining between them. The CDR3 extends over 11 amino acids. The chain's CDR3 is CASGNTDTQYF. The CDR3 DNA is TGTGCCAGCGGAAACACAGATACGCAGTATTTT.

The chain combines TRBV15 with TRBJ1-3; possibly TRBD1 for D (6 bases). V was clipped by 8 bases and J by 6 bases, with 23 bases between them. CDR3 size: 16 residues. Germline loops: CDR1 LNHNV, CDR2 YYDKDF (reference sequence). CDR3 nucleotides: TGTGCCACCCGGCCCCGGCTGGGGGCTCTGGAAAACACCATATATTTT. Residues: CATRPRLGALENTIYF.

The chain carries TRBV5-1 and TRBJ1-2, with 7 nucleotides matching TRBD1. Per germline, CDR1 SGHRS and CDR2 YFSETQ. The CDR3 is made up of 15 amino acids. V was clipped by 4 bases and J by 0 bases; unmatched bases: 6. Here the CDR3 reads CASSPGTATNYGYTF. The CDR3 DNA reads TGCGCCAGCAGCCCTGGGACAGCTACTAACTATGGCTACACCTTC.

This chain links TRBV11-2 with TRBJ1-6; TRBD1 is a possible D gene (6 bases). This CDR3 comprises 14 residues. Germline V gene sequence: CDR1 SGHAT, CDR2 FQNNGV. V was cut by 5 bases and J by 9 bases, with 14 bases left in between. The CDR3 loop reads CASSLQGGGSPLHF. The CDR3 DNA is TGTGCCAGCAGCCTACAGGGAGGTGGTTCACCCCTCCACTTT.

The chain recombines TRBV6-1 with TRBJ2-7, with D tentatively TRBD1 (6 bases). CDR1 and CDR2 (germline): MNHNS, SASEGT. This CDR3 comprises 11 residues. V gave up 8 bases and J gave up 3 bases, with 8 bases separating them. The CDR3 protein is CASGRGYEQYF. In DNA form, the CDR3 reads TGTGCCAGCGGCAGGGGCTACGAGCAGTACTTC.

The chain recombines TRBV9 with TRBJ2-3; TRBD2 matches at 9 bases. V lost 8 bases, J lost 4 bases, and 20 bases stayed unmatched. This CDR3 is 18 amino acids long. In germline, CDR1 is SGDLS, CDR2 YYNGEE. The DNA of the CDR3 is TGTGCCAGTTCAGATGGGCGGGGGGGCCTTTTTGTACCAGATACGCAGTATTTT. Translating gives CASSDGRGGLFVPDTQYF.

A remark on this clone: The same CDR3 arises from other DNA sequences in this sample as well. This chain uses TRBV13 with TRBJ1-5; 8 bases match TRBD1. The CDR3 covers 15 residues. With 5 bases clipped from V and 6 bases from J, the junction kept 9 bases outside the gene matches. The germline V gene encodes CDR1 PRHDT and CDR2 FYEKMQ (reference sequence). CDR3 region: CASSRTGGHGQPQHF. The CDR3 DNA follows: TGTGCCAGCAGCAGAACAGGGGGTCACGGTCAGCCCCAGCATTTT.

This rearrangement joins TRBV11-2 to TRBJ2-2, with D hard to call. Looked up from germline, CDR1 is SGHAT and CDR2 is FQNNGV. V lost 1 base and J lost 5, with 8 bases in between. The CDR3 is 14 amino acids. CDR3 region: CASSLGVGTGELFF. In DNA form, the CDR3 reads TGTGCCAGCAGCTTAGGGGTGGGGACCGGGGAGCTGTTTTTT.

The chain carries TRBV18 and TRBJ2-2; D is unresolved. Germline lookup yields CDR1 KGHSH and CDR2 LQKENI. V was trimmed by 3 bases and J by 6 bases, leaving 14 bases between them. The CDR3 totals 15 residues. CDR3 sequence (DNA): TGTGCCAGCTCACCCCCCGGGCGCCCGGCCGGGGAGCTGTTTTTT. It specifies CASSPPGRPAGELFF.

CDR3 nucleotides: TGTGCCAGCAGATCCGGGGGGTTGGCGGAGACCCAGTACTTC. Translated, it gives CASRSGGLAETQYF. The V and J genes are TRBV11-2 and TRBJ2-5, with TRBD2 identical over 7 bases. With V trimmed by 6 bases and J by 5 bases, 9 bases remained unmatched. Germline CDR1 and CDR2: SGHAT and FQNNGV. CDR3 size: 14 residues.

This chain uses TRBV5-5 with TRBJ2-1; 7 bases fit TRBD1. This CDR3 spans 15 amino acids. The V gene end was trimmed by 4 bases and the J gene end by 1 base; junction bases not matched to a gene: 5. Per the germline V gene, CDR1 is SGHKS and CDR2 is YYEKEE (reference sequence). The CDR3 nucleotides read TGTGCCAGCAGCCTGACAGGGAAATCCTACAATGAGCAGTTCTTC. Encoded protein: CASSLTGKSYNEQFF.

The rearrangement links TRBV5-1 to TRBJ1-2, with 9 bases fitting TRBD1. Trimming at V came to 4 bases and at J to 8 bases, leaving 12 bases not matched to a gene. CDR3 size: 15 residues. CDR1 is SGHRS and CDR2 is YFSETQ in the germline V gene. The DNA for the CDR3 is TGCGCCAGCAGCCAAAACAGGGGGCGTGAGCAGGGCTACACCTTC. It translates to CASSQNRGREQGYTF.

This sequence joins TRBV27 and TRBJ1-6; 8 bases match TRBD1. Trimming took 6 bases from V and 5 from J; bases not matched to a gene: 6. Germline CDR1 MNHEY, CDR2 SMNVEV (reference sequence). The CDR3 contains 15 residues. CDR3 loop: CASRDRALHNSPLHF. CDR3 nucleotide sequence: TGTGCCAGCAGGGACAGGGCCCTCCATAATTCACCCCTCCACTTT.